Shown below are 17 T cell receptor beta chains from a single sample sequenced in a study of siplizumab effects on memory and regulatory T cells. Assay used: immunoSEQ multiplex PCR; TCRdb lists only in-frame clones, some missing. The sample includes around 3,300 clones, 55% of them seen just once. Coculture of the mixed lymphocyte reaction cells took place at 37 degrees C and lasted around 6 days. Their antigens remain unidentified. The sequencing input was CFSE-low (dividing) CD8+ T cells sorted from an allogeneic mixed lymphocyte reaction. The receptors originated from a human donor in good health; the cells came from an allogeneic mixed lymphocyte reaction. Some clones in this sample may be carry-over from other donors' samples.

This clone is termed medium-sized. This chain connects TRBV2 to TRBJ2-7; tentatively, D is TRBD1 (5 bases). Germline V gene sequence: CDR1 SNHLY, CDR2 FYNNEI. CDR3 length: 15 residues. With 4 bases removed from V and 2 bases from J, the gap between germline ends came to 15 bases. The CDR3 coding sequence is TGTGCCAGCAGTGGGACATTCGGCGAGCCCTACGAGCAGTACTTC. Its protein is CASSGTFGEPYEQYF.

V and J are TRBV7-2 and TRBJ2-2; 12 bases line up with TRBD1. Germline lookup yields CDR1 SGHTA and CDR2 FQGNSA. The ends lost 2 bases at V and 6 bases at J; junction bases unmatched: 10. The CDR3 extends over 18 amino acids. Here the CDR3 DNA reads TGTGCCAGCAGCTTATGGAGGGGACAGGGGGCAGGATCCGGGGAGCTGTTTTTT. Translated, it gives CASSLWRGQGAGSGELFF.

V gene TRBV15 combines with J gene TRBJ1-1; D perhaps matches TRBD1 (5 bases). The CDR3 runs to 18 residues. Germline assignment: CDR1 LNHNV and CDR2 YYDKDF (reference sequence). V lost 0 bases to trimming and J lost 7 bases, with 24 bases between them. The CDR3 nucleotides read TGTGCCACCAGCAGAGATGTGTTCATGGGGCTAAGAGATGGTGAAGCTTTCTTT. As protein: CATSRDVFMGLRDGEAFF.

The rearrangement uses TRBV27 and TRBJ2-1, with 8 bases aligning to TRBD2. After removal of 6 bases from V and 5 bases from J, the junction contained 6 bases not matched to a gene. The CDR3 totals 14 residues. Per the germline V gene, CDR1 is MNHEY and CDR2 is SMNVEV (reference sequence). The DNA for the CDR3 is TGTGCCAGCAGGCCGGGACTAGTGCACAATGAGCAGTTCTTC. As protein: CASRPGLVHNEQFF.

In this sample, this clone turned up a few times. CDR3 bases: TGTGCCAGCAGTTATGTACAGTTTAATTCACCCCTCCACTTT. This sequence encodes CASSYVQFNSPLHF. V and J are TRBV6-6 and TRBJ1-6; no definite D call. V was pared by 3 bases and J by 6 bases, with 9 bases between. In germline, CDR1 is MNHNY, CDR2 SVGAGI (reference sequence). There are 14 residues in the CDR3.

This clone was seen a handful of times. The chain employs TRBV11-1 and TRBJ2-1, with unresolved D. The CDR3 extends over 15 amino acids. CDR1 SGHAT and CDR2 FQDESV come from the germline V gene (reference sequence). V dropped 3 bases and J dropped 2 bases, with 11 bases sitting between them. Here the CDR3 reads CASSFGSGPYNEQFF. Written as DNA, the CDR3 is TGTGCCAGCAGCTTCGGGTCCGGCCCCTACAATGAGCAGTTCTTC.

A single count supports this clone. The CDR3 DNA follows: TGTGCCAGCAGCTGGGGGACAGGGGGTGTACTGAATGGCTACACCTTC. Encoded protein: CASSWGTGGVLNGYTF. The chain uses TRBV5-4 and TRBJ1-2; 11 bases align to TRBD1. V dropped 3 bases and J dropped 6; count of bases not matched to a gene: 10. The CDR3 extends over 16 amino acids. Germline lookup yields CDR1 SGHNT and CDR2 YYREEE (reference sequence).

This chain links TRBV7-9 with TRBJ2-1; TRBD1 agrees at 7 bases. The CDR3 totals 16 residues. J lost 4 bases, V lost 5 bases, and 11 bases had no gene match. Germline V CDR1 and CDR2: SEHNR, FQNEAQ (reference sequence). DNA of the CDR3: TGTGCCAGCAGCCTAATAAGGGGACAGAGATACAATGAGCAGTTCTTC. Protein: CASSLIRGQRYNEQFF.

The chain has TRBV5-1 and TRBJ1-3; D may be TRBD1 (5 bases). Germline V CDR1 and CDR2: SGHRS, YFSETQ. Trimming cost V 3 bases and J 0 bases, with 10 bases left between them. CDR3 length: 15 amino acids. CDR3: CASSSLGGSGNTIYF. CDR3 nucleotides: TGCGCCAGCAGCTCTCTGGGGGGCTCTGGAAACACCATATATTTT.

This clone showed up just a few times. V and J are TRBV6-6 and TRBJ2-7, with D possibly TRBD2 on 5 matching bases. This CDR3 comprises 15 residues. Germline V gene lookup returns CDR1 MNHNY and CDR2 SVGAGI (reference sequence). V was pared by 0 bases and J by 1 base, with 10 bases between. CDR3 DNA sequence: TGTGCCAGCAGTTACTCACTAGTGGAGTCCTACGAGCAGTACTTC. Residues: CASSYSLVESYEQYF.

The chain uses TRBV10-3 and TRBJ2-5, with 13 bases fitting TRBD2. After removal of 3 bases from V and 5 bases from J, the junction contained 15 bases not matched to a gene. CDR3 length equals 19 residues. Germline CDR1 ENHRY, CDR2 SYGVKD. In DNA form, the CDR3 reads TGTGCCATCAGTGACCTCGCGGGGGGGACTAGCGGGGTCCGGGAGACCCAGTACTTC. This translates into CAISDLAGGTSGVRETQYF.

The rearrangement uses TRBV9 and TRBJ2-1; 12 bases map to TRBD2. Germline V gene sequence: CDR1 SGDLS, CDR2 YYNGEE. Trimming removed 0 bases from V and 8 bases from J; junction bases left unmatched: 9. CDR3 length: 17 amino acids. CDR3 residues: CASSVGTSGALIYEQFF. The CDR3 DNA is TGTGCCAGCAGCGTAGGGACTAGCGGGGCCCTTATCTATGAGCAGTTCTTC.

This clone was picked up a small number of times. CDR3 nucleotides: TGTGCCAGCAGCCAAGATCACGGGAACACTGAAGCTTTCTTT. Residues: CASSQDHGNTEAFF. J is TRBJ1-1 and V is TRBV14; D gene ambiguous. The CDR3 extends over 14 amino acids. V was clipped by 0 bases and J by 1 base, with 6 bases between them. The germline V gene encodes CDR1 SGHDN and CDR2 FVKESK.

Comments on this clone: Germline is not matched at one junction end, which may reflect a read error. For the CDR3, the DNA is TGTGCTAGCAGCTTAGGAGGCTACGGGAATGAGCAGTTCTTC. Protein sequence: CASSLGGYGNEQFF. The rearrangement links TRBV7-7 to TRBJ2-1; maybe TRBD2 (5 bases). The CDR3 is made up of 14 amino acids. CDR1 and CDR2 from the germline V gene are SSHAT and FNYEAQ (reference sequence).

A few counts support this clone. The chain is built from TRBV4-2 and TRBJ2-2; perhaps TRBD1 as D (6 bases). CDR1 and CDR2 (germline): LGHNA, YNFKEQ. This CDR3 region has 15 residues. Trimming removed 0 bases at V and 4 bases at J, with 9 bases between. The CDR3 is CASSQEGQITGELFF. The CDR3 region has the DNA TGTGCCAGCAGCCAAGAGGGACAAATCACCGGGGAGCTGTTTTTT.

The chain employs TRBV19 and TRBJ2-5; 9 bases are shared with TRBD1. The DNA end favors TRBJ2-7, so the J call may be wrong. The CDR3 covers 14 residues. Per germline, CDR1 LNHDA and CDR2 SQIVND (reference sequence). The CDR3 loop is CASSIGQGSYEQYF. The CDR3 bases are TGTGCCAGTAGTATCGGACAGGGGTCCTACGAGCAGTACTTC.

This clone was seen only a few times. The CDR3, as DNA: TGTGCCAGCAGTCCCCTTCTTGGACAGGGATCGTACGAGCAGTACTTC. Translated, it gives CASSPLLGQGSYEQYF. This chain joins TRBV27 and TRBJ2-7, with TRBD1 identical over 8 bases. V gave up 5 bases and J gave up 4 bases; unmatched junction bases: 13. The CDR3 contains 16 residues. Per the germline V gene, CDR1 is MNHEY and CDR2 is SMNVEV (reference sequence).